The clone carrying this TCR beta chain came up a few times. The CDR3 contains 17 residues. Germline trimming cut 1 base from V and 5 bases from J; bases unmatched to any gene: 10. This entry belongs to a study of T-cell memory formation after mild COVID-19. TCRdb called the 5' RACE reads again in MiXCR, with one record for every CDR3 protein. This sample yields about 340,000 distinct CDR3 sequences, of which 13% to 15% are seen a single time; about 22% belongs to the top ten. The receptor comes from a young man who had mild COVID-19 (a few samples of this study predate the infection). Cell type and time point are not known. Specimen: PBMCs or a T cell subset sorted from them (not recorded which). The chain uses TRBV12-3 or TRBV12-4 and TRBJ2-7; 11 bases are shared with TRBD1. The CDR3 nucleotides are TGTGCCAGCAGTTTAGTAGGGGGACAGGGGGTTTCGGACGAGCAGTACTTC. Amino acid sequence: CASSLVGGQGVSDEQYF.